This TCR beta chain was captured by sequencing in a study of T-cell reconstitution after alpha-beta-depleted transplantation in children. From germline, CDR1 is KGHSH and CDR2 LQKENI. V was clipped by 3 bases and J by 6 bases; unmatched bases: 5. The CDR3 has 15 residues. Molecular barcoding with unique molecular identifiers was used for the TCRbeta library. TCRdb ran MiXCR on the PCR reads and lists one entry per CDR3 protein. This table holds roughly 400,000 distinct CDR3 sequences, about a fifth found once. The sequencing used PBMCs from the stem cell graft donor, collected from the stem cell graft. This chain links TRBV18 with TRBJ2-3; 11 positions agree with TRBD1. This receptor was identified in a human donor who donated a stem cell graft to a child with acute myeloid leukemia. The CDR3 DNA follows: TGTGCCAGCTCACCCGGACAGGGGGCTTGGGATACGCAGTATTTT. Its protein is CASSPGQGAWDTQYF.